This T cell receptor beta chain was sequenced for a study of cytomegalovirus exposure and HLA in healthy donors. Study results and caveats: Association of a missense DCLRE1C variant with TCR beta V- and J-gene trimming was reported in a later analysis. Relative to equally common others, HLA-associated TCR beta chains showed greater clonal expansion in a later analysis. For most subjects, TCR beta sequences were reported to predict HLA-A and HLA-B alleles with accuracy.

Concerning this clone: Its antigen is not known.

Germline CDR1 and CDR2: MGHDK and SYGVNS. Trimming took 8 bases from V and 4 from J, leaving 17 bases between them. The CDR3 runs 14 residues. The PCR made use of 60 Vbeta and 13 Jbeta primers. Method: immunoSEQ multiplex PCR; TCRdb's copy keeps in-frame clones and lacks some. This table holds about 150,000 clones, around four fifths found once. The rearrangement links TRBV25-1 to TRBJ1-1; D may be TRBD1 (6 bases). Sequenced material: PBMCs. This receptor was taken from a woman aged 40 to 50 in good health and CMV-seronegative. The CDR3 DNA sequence: TGTGCCAGCCGCCGGGGGGCGGGGGGCACTGAAGCTTTCTTT. Translating gives CASRRGAGGTEAFF. The variable domain in full, with the rest retrieved from reference TRBV25-1 and TRBJ1-1, is EADIYQTPRYLVIGTGKKITLECSQTMGHDKMYWYQQDPGMELHLIHYSYGVNSTEKGDLSSESTVSRIRTEHFPLTLESARPSHTSQYLCASRRGAGGTEAFFGQGTRLTVV.